This T cell receptor (beta chain) was captured by sequencing in a study of sequential checkpoint blockade in melanoma. Treatment specified: randomized to nivolumab then ipilimumab (arm A) or the reverse (arm B). Profiled with immunoSEQ multiplex PCR; TCRdb holds only in-frame clones, not every one. The repertoire consists of approximately 21,000 clones, with around 82% occurring once and the leading ten covering approximately 10%. V shed 3 bases, J shed 4 bases, and the junction held 8 bases outside the gene matches. The CDR3 sequence is 16 residues long. The germline V gene encodes CDR1 MGHRA and CDR2 YSYEKL.

The sequenced sample was CD8+ T cells sorted from blood (inferred from file names), obtained from a patient given nivolumab and ipilimumab in sequence. This receptor was obtained from a human donor with melanoma. This chain joins TRBV4-1 and TRBJ1-4; 7 bases align to TRBD1. The CDR3 region has the DNA TGCGCCAGCAGCCAGGACGACAGGGTGGGTAATGAAAAACTGTTTTTT. Its translation is CASSQDDRVGNEKLFF.